Here is one TCR beta chain with its context. This specimen belongs to a study of blood T cell repertoires in COVID-19. Study as a whole: The United States, Italy and Spain supplied acute and convalescent COVID-19 samples. Sources were T cells, B-cell-depleted T cells, or PBMCs; the material itself was cDNA or gDNA.

Original analysis: Reference gene primer amplification yielded estimated nucleated cell counts. Using immunoSEQ multiplex PCR, the repertoire was profiled, and TCRdb retains in-frame clones only, with some absent. V, J and clone size are those of that table, while D and trimming were read from the DNA. This repertoire shows 84,000 or so clones, more than 80% found once; its top ten account for around 13%. Sequencing was performed on peripheral blood. This TCR was sampled from a human donor in a cohort sampled during active COVID-19.

The CDR3 nucleotides read TGTGCCAGCAGCCGTCCGGAAGGGGCCTATAATTCACCCCTCCACTTT. Its translation: CASSRPEGAYNSPLHF. The chain carries TRBV3-1 (or the pseudogene TRBV3-2) and TRBJ1-6; TRBD1 might be the D (5 bases). Trimming took off 4 bases at V and 2 bases at J, with 12 bases between the two ends. In germline, CDR1 is LGHDT, CDR2 YNNKEL (reference sequence). The CDR3 is made up of 16 amino acids.